This T cell receptor beta chain was found in a study of PD-1 blockade in classical Hodgkin lymphoma. Background on the study: With a 2-week interval, patients received intravenous nivolumab at 3 mg/kg. Findings and caveats of the study: Newly diagnosed and completely responding patients shared comparable baseline diversity.

In every patient, relapse followed autologous stem cell transplantation, while exposure to brentuximab vedotin differed. The patients, who had relapsed/refractory classical Hodgkin lymphoma, achieved best responses of complete response, partial response or progressive disease. Sequencing used immunoSEQ multiplex PCR; TCRdb keeps in-frame clones, though not all of them. The profile shows some 96,000 clones, 80% to 95% of them singletons. From germline, CDR1 is MNHEY and CDR2 SVGAGI. CDR3 length equals 14 residues. Unmatched junction bases numbered 3, after V lost 8 bases and J lost 0 bases. As regards this clone: Its cognate antigen is unknown.

Here the sequenced sample was peripheral blood mononuclear cells (PBMCs), taken at baseline. The TCR sequence derives from a human donor with classical Hodgkin lymphoma. The gene calls are TRBV6-5 and TRBJ2-2; TRBD1 matches 7 bases. The CDR3 nucleotides are TGTGCCAGCCTTCAGGGGGCGAACACCGGGGAGCTGTTTTTT. Protein: CASLQGANTGELFF.